This entry describes one T cell receptor beta chain. Germline V gene sequence: CDR1 LNHNV, CDR2 YYDKDF (reference sequence). V was cut by 0 bases and J by 8 bases, with 19 bases left in between. This CDR3 comprises 16 residues. This sample was taken from a study of blood T cell repertoires in COVID-19. Study-level background: Sample material is recorded as cDNA or gDNA derived from T cells, B-cell-depleted T cells, or PBMCs.

Per the original methods: Amplifying reference gene primers gave estimates of nucleated cell counts. The data were produced by immunoSEQ multiplex PCR, yet TCRdb's version contains in-frame clones alone and is incomplete. The V and J calls and clone size are taken from that table; D and trimming were inferred from the DNA. The sample contains about 410,000 clones, roughly 90% of which appear only once. Sequenced input: peripheral blood. The chain combines TRBV15 with TRBJ1-2; maybe TRBD1 (6 bases). The TCR sequence derives from a woman in her thirties or forties with COVID-19, enrolled during active disease. In DNA form, the CDR3 reads TGTGCCACCAGCAGAGATATCGCAGGGGCATTAGGAGGCTACACCTTC. It translates to CATSRDIAGALGGYTF.